The present T cell receptor (beta chain) was sequenced within a study of vaccination and CD4 T cells after COVID-19. Remarks on this clonotype: The antigen is undetermined.

The treatment: roughly ten-day PBMC culture with coronavirus spike peptide pools or control peptides (ViraFEST assay). Cultured CD4+ T cells had their DNA profiled by the Oncomine TCR Beta short-read assay. TCRdb analysed the PCR reads with MiXCR anew, one entry per CDR3 protein. The repertoire has some 16,000 distinct CDR3 sequences, about two fifths of them found once; the top ten carry around 6.6%. CDR3 size: 14 residues. In germline, CDR1 is SGHNT, CDR2 YYREEE (reference sequence). V lost 3 bases to trimming and J lost 7 bases; unmatched junction nucleotides: 8. This material consisted of CD4+ T cells from blood, cultured in vitro, taken after SARS-CoV-2 vaccination. The source of this sequence is a human donor who had recovered from COVID-19. The chain recombines TRBV5-4 with TRBJ1-2; TRBD1 matches 8 bases. The CDR3 reads CASSSGAGGVGYTF. The CDR3 bases are TGTGCCAGCAGCTCCGGTGCAGGGGGCGTTGGCTACACCTTC.